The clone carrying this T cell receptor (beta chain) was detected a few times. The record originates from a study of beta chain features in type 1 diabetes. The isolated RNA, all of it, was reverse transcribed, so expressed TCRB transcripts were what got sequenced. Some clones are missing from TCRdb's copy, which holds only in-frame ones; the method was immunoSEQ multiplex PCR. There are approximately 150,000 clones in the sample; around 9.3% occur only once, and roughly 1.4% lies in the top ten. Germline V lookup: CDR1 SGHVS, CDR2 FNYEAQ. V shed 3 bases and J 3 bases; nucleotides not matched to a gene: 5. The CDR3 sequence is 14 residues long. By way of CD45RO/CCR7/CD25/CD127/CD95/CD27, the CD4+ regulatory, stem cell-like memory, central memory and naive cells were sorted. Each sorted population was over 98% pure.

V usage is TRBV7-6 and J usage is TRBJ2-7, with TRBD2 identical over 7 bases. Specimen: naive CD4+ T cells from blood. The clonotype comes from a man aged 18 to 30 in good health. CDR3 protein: CASSFRDYLYEQYF. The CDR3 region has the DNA TGTGCCAGCAGCTTCCGGGACTACCTCTACGAGCAGTACTTC.